This TCR beta chain originates from a study of vaccination and CD4 T cells after COVID-19. Looking at the study overall: Control cultures, each given a CEFX pool, an HIV-1 Nef pool, or no peptide, were included.

Germline lookup yields CDR1 SGHNT and CDR2 YYREEE (reference sequence). V was clipped by 0 bases and J by 0 bases; unmatched bases: 1. This CDR3 has 15 residues. An Oncomine TCR Beta short-read assay was used to sequence the DNA from cultured CD4+ T cells. DNA came from CD4+ T cells after culture. TCRdb reprocessed the PCR reads with MiXCR, giving one entry per CDR3 protein. This sample has about 15,000 distinct CDR3 sequences; roughly 58% occur once, and the top ten carry less than 15%. This clonotype was recorded only once. Its target is unknown. Stated treatment: approximately 10-day PBMC culture with coronavirus spike peptide pools or control peptides (ViraFEST assay). Findings and caveats of the study: Only after vaccination were a median approximately 86% of convalescents' reactive clones seen.

Input material: CD4+ T cells from blood, cultured in vitro. J is TRBJ2-7 and V is TRBV5-4; 9 positions match TRBD2. The receptor was isolated from a human donor who had recovered from COVID-19. CDR3 in DNA: TGTGCCAGCAGCTTGGGCGGGAGGGCCTCCTACGAGCAGTACTTC. Its translation is CASSLGGRASYEQYF.